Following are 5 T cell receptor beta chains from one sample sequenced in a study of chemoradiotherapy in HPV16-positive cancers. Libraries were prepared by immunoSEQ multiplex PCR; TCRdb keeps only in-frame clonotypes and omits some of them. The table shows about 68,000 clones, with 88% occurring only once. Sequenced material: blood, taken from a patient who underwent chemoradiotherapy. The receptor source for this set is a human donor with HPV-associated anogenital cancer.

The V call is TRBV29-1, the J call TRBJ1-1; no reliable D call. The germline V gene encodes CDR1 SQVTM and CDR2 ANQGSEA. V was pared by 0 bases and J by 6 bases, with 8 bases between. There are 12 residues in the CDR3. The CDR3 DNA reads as TGCAGCGTTGAAGATCGGATTGCTGAAGCTTTCTTT. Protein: CSVEDRIAEAFF. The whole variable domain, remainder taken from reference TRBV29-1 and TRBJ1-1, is SAVISQKPSRDICQRGTSLTIQCQVDSQVTMMFWYRQQPGQSLTLIATANQGSEATYESGFVIDKFPISRPNLTFSTLTVSNMSPEDSSIYLCSVEDRIAEAFFGQGTRLTVV.

CDR3 coding DNA: TGTGCCAGCAGGATAAGTTCCTACGAGCAGTACTTC. It codes for CASRISSYEQYF. This chain uses TRBV28 with TRBJ2-7; D is unresolved. Germline-derived CDR1 and CDR2 are MDHEN and SYDVKM. Trimming shortened V by 6 bases and J by 1 base, and 7 bases separated the two germline ends. The CDR3 runs 12 residues.

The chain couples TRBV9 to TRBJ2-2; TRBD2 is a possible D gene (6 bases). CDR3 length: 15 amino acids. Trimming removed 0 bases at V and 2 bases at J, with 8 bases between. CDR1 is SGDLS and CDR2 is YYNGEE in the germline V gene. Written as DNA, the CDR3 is TGTGCCAGCAGCGTAGAGGGACTCAACACCGGGGAGCTGTTTTTT. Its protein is CASSVEGLNTGELFF. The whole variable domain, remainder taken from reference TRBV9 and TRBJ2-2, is DSGVTQTPKHLITATGQRVTLRCSPRSGDLSVYWYQQSLDQGLQFLIQYYNGEERAKGNILERFSAQQFPDLHSELNLSSLELGDSALYFCASSVEGLNTGELFFGEGSRLTVL.

In DNA form, the CDR3 reads TGTGCCAGTAGAGAGACAGGGGGTTACACCGGGGAGCTGTTTTTT. It specifies CASRETGGYTGELFF. The V gene is TRBV19, the J gene TRBJ2-2; 9 bases agree with TRBD1. Germline V CDR1 and CDR2: LNHDA, SQIVND (reference sequence). The V and J ends lost 6 bases and 3 bases, in that order; junction bases with no gene match: 5. This CDR3 is built from 15 residues.

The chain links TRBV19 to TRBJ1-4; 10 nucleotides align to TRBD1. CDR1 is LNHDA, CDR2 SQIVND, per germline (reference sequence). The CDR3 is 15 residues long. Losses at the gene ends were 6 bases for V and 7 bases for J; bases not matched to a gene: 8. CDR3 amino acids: CASSSNRDRGEKLFF. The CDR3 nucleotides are TGTGCCAGTAGCAGTAACCGGGACAGGGGTGAAAAACTGTTTTTT.